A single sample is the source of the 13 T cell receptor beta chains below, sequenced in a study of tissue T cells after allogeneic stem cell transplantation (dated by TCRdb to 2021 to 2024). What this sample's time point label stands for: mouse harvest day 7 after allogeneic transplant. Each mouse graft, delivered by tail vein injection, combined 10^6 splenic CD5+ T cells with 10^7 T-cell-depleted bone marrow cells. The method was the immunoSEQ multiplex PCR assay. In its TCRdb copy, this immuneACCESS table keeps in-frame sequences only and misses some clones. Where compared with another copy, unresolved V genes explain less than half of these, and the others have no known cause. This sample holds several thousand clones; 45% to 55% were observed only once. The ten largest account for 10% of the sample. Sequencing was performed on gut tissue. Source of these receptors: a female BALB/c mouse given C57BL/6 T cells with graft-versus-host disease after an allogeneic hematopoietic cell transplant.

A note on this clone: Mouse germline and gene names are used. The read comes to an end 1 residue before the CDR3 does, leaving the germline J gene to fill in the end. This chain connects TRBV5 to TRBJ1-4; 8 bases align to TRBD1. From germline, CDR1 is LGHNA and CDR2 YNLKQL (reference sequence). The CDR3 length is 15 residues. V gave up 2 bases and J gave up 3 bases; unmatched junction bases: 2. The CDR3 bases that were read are TGTGCCAGCAGCCAACAGGGGGCAGCCAACGAAAGATTATTT. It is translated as CASSQQGAANERLF. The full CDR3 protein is CASSQQGAANERLFF.

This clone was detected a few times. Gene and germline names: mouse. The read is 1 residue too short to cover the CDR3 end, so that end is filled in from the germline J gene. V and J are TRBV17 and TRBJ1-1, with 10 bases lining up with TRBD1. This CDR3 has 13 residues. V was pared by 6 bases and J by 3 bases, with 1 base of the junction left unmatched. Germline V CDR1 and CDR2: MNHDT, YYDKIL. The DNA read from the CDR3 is TGTGCTAGCAGGGGACAGGGGTACACAGAAGTCTTC. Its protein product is CASRGQGYTEVF. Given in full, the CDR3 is CASRGQGYTEVFF. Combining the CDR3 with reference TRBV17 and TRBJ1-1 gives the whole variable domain DTTVKQNPRYKLARVGKPVNLICSQTMNHDTMYWYQKKPNQAPKLLLFYYDKILNREADTFEKFQSSRPNNSFCSLYIGSAGLEYSAMYLCASRGQGYTEVFFGKGTRLTVV.

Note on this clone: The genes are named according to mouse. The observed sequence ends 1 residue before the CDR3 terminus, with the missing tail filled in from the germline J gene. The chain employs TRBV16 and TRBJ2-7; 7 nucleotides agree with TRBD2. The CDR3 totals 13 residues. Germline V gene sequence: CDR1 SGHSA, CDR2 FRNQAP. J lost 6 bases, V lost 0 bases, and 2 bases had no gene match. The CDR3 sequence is CASSLDGGSEQYF. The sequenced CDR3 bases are TGTGCAAGCAGCTTAGATGGGGGGTCTGAACAGTAC.

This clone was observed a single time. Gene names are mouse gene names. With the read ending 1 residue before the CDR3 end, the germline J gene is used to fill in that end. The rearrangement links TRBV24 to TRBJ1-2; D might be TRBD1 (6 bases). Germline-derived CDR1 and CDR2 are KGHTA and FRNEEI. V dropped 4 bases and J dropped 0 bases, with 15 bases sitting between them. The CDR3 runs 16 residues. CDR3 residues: CASSPLPGQANSDYTF. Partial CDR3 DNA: TGTGCCAGCAGTCCGCTCCCGGGACAAGCAAACTCCGACTACACC.

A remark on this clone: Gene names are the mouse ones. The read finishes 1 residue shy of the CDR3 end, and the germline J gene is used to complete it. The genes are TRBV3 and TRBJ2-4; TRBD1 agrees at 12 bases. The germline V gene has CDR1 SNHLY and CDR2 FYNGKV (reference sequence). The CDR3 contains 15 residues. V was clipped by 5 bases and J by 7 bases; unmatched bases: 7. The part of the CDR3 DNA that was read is TGTGCCAGCAGCATGGGACAGGGGGCGCCCCACACCTTGTAC. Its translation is CASSMGQGAPHTLY. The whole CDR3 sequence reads CASSMGQGAPHTLYF.

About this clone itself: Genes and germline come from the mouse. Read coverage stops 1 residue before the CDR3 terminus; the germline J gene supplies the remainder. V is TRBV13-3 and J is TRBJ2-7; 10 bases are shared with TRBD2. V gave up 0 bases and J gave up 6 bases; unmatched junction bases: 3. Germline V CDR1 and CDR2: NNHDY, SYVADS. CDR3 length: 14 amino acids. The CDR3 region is CASSDGLGGGEQYF. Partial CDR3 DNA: TGTGCCAGCAGTGATGGACTGGGGGGAGGTGAACAGTAC.

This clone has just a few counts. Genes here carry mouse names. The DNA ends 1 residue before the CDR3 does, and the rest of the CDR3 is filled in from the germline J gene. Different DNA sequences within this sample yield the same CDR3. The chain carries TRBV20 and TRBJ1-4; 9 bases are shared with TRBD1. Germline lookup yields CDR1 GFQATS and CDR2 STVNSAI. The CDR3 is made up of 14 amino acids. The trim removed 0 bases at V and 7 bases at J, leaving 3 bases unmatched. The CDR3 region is CGARETGGSERLFF. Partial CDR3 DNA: TGTGGTGCTAGGGAAACAGGGGGCAGCGAAAGATTATTT. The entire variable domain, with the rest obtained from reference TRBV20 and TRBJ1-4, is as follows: GALVYQYPRRTICKSGTSMRMECQAVGFQATSVAWYRQSPQKTFELIALSTVNSAIKYEQNFTQEKFPISHPNLSFSSMTVLNAYLEDRGLYLCGARETGGSERLFFGHGTKLSVL.

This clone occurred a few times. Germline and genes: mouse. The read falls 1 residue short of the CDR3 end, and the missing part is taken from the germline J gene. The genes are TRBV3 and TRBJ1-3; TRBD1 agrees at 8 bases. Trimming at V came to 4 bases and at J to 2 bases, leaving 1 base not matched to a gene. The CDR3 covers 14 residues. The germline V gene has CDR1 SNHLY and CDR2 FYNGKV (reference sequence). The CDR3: CASSSQGAGNTLYF. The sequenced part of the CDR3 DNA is TGTGCCAGCAGCTCACAGGGGGCTGGAAATACGCTCTAT.

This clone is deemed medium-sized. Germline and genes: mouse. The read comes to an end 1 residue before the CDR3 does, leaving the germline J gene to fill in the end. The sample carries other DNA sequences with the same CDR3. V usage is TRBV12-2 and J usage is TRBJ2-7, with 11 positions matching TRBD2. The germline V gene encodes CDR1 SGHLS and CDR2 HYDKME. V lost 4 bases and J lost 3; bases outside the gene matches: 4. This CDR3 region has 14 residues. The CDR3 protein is CASSPGTGGYEQYF. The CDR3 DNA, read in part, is TGTGCCAGCTCGCCCGGGACTGGGGGCTATGAACAGTAC.

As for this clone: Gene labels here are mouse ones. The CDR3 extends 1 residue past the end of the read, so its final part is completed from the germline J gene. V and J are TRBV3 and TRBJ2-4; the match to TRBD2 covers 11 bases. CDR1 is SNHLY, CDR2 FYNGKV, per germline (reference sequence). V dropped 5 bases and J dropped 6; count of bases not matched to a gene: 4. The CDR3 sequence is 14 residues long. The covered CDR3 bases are TGTGCCAGCAGCCCCCGGGACTGGGGGAACACCTTGTAC. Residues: CASSPRDWGNTLY. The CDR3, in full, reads CASSPRDWGNTLYF.

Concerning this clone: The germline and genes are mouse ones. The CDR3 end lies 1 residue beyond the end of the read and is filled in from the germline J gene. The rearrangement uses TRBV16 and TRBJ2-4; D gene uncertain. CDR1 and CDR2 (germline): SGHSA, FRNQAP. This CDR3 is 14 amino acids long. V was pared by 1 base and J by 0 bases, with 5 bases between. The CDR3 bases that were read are TGTGCAAGCAGCTTAGCCCAGAGTCAAAACACCTTGTAC. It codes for CASSLAQSQNTLY. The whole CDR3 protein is CASSLAQSQNTLYF.

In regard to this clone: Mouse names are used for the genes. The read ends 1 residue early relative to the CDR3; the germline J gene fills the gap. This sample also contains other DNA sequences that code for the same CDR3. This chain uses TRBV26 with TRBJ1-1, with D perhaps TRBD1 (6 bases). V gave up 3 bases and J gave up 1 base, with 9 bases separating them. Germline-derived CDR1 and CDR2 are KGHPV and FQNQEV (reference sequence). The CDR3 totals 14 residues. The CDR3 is CASSLGTSNTEVFF. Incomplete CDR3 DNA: TGTGCCAGCAGTCTAGGGACATCGAACACAGAAGTCTTC.

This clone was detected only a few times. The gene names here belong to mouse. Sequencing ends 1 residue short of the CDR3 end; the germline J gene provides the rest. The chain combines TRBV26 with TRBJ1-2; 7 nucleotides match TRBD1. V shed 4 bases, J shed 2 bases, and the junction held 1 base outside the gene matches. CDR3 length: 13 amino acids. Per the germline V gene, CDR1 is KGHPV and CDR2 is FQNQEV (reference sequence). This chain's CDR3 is CASSRDSNSDYTF. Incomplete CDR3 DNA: TGTGCCAGCAGTCGGGACAGCAACTCCGACTACACC.